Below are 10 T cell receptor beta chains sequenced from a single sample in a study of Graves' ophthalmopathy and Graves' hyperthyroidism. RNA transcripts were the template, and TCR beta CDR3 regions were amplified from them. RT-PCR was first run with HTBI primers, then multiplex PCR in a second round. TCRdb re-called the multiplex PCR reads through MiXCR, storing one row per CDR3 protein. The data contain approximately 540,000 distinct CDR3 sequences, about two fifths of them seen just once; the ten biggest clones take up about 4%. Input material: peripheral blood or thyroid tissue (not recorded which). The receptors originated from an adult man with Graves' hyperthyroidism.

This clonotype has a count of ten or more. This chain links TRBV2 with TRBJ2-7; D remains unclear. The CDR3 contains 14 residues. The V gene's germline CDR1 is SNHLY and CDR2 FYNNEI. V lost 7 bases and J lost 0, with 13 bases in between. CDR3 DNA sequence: TGTGCCAGCATCCAAAACACCCTCTCCTACGAGCAGTACTTC. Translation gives CASIQNTLSYEQYF.

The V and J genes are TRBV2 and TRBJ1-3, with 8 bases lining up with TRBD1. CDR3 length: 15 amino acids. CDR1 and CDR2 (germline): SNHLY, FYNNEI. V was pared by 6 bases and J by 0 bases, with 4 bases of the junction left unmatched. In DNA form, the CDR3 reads TGTGCCAGCAGAGACACAGGGGGCTCTGGAAACACCATATATTTT. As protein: CASRDTGGSGNTIYF.

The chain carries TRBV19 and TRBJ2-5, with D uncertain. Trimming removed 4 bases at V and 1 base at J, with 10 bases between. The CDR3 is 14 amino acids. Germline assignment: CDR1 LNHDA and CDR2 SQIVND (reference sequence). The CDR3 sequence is CASSNRPLQETQYF. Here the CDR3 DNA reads TGTGCCAGTAGTAATCGACCGCTCCAAGAGACCCAGTACTTC.

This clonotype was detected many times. The CDR3 sequence: CASSLVIGIAETQYF. The DNA of the CDR3 is TGTGCCAGCAGCTTAGTAATAGGGATAGCGGAGACCCAGTACTTC. The chain recombines TRBV11-3 with TRBJ2-5, with D maybe TRBD2 (5 bases). Looked up from germline, CDR1 is SGHNT and CDR2 is YENEEA. V lost 1 base, J lost 5 bases, and 14 bases lay in between. This CDR3 comprises 15 residues.

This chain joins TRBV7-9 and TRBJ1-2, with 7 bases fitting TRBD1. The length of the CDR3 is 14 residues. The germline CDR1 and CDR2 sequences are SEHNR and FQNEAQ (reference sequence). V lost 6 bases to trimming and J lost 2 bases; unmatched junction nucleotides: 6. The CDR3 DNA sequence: TGTGCCAGCAGTCCCGGGGGACAGAACTATGGCTACACCTTC. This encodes CASSPGGQNYGYTF.

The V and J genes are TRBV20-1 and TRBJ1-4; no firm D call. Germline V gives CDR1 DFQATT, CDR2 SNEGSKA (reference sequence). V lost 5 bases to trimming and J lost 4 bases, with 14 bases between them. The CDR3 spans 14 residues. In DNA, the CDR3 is TGCAGTGCTTCGGTAGCGGGCCTTAATGAAAAACTGTTTTTT. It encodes CSASVAGLNEKLFF.

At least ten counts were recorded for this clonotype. The CDR3 coding sequence is TGTGCCAGCAGCTGGACTAGTGTTTACGAGCAGTACTTC. It codes for CASSWTSVYEQYF. This sequence joins TRBV7-8 and TRBJ2-7, with 7 bases lining up with TRBD2. With V trimmed by 4 bases and J by 4 bases, 4 bases remained unmatched. The V gene's germline CDR1 is SGHVS and CDR2 FQNEAQ. The CDR3 spans 13 residues.

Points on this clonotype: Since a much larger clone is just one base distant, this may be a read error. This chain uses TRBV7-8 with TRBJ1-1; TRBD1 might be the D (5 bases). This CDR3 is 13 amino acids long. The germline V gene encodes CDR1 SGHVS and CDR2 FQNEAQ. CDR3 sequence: CASFKGRLTEVLF. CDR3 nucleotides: TGTGCCAGCTTCAAGGGGCGACTAACTGAAGTTCTCTTT.

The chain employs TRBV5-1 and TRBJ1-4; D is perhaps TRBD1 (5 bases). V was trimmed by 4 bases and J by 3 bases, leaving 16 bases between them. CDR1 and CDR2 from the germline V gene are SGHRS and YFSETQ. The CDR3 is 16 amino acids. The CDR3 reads CASSRTGEGSNEKLFF. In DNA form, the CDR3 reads TGCGCCAGCAGCCGCACGGGGGAAGGGTCTAATGAAAAACTGTTTTTT.

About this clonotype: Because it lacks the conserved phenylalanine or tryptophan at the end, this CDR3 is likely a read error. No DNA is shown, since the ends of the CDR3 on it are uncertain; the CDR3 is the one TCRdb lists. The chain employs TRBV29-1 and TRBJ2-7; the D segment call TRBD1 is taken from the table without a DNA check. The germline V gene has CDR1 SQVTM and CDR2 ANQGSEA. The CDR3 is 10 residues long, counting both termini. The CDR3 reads CSVATGRSYN.